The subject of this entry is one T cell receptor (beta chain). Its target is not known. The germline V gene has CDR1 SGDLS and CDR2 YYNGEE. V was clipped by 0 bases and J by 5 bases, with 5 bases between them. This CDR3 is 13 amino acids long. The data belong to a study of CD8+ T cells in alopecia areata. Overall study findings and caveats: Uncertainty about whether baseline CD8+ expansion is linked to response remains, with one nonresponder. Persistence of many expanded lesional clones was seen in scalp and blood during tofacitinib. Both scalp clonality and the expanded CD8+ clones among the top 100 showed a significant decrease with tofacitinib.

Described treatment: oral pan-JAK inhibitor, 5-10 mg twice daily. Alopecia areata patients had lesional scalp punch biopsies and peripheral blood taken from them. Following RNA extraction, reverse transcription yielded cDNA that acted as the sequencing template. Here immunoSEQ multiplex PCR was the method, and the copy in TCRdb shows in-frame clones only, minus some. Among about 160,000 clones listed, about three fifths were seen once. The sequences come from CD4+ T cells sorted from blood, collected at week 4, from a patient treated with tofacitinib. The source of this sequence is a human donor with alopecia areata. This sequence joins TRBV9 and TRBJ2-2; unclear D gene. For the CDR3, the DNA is TGTGCCAGCAGCGTAGGGTCTACCGGGGAGCTGTTTTTT. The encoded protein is CASSVGSTGELFF.